These T cell receptor beta chains were read from a single sample in a study of T-cell reconstitution after alpha-beta-depleted transplantation in children. One entry per CDR3 protein, called by TCRdb with MiXCR from the PCR reads. The top ten hold about 5% of the sample, which has about 250,000 distinct CDR3 sequences, roughly a quarter seen once. Sample: PBMCs, mostly from graft donor cells, taken 360 days after TCRalphabeta/CD19-depleted stem cell transplant. The receptors come from a female patient between 2 and 10 years old who had a stem cell transplant for congenital amegakaryocytic thrombocytopenia, so the T cells may come from the graft donor. Each CDR3 is given with its conserved first and last residue. A D gene is named only where the DNA matches it firmly. Expanded clones are given a class, and other clones once, few, many or no size at all.

.,TRBJ1-1,TRBV5-5,.,TGTGCCAGCAGCTCTAGTATGGGGGGCAGGAACACTGAAGCTTTCTTT,CASSSSMGGRNTEAFF
TRBD2,TRBJ2-7,TRBV12-3/TRBV12-4,few,TGTGCCAGCAGTAAGACTAGCGGGAGTCACGAGCAGTACTTC,CASSKTSGSHEQYF
.,TRBJ2-1,TRBV4-1,.,TGCGCCAGCAGTAGAGGGCTGCGCTCCTACAATGAGCAGTTCTTC,CASSRGLRSYNEQFF
TRBD2,TRBJ2-2,TRBV6-1,few,TGTGCCAGCAGTGTAGCGGGATGGATTTCCGGGGAGCTGTTTTTT,CASSVAGWISGELFF
.,TRBJ2-7,TRBV28,.,TGTGCCAGCAGTTTGGGGGGATTCCCCTACGAGCAGTACTTC,CASSLGGFPYEQYF
.,TRBJ2-5,TRBV7-9,.,TGTGCCAGCACAGGGGACTCCCAAGAGACCCAGTACTTC,CASTGDSQETQYF
.,TRBJ2-2,TRBV9,.,TGTGCCAGCAGCCCCCATGGGAACACCGGGGAGCTGTTTTTT,CASSPHGNTGELFF
.,TRBJ2-3,TRBV29-1,few,TGCAGCGTTGAAGCTGATACGCAGTATTTT,CSVEADTQYF
TRBD1,TRBJ1-5,TRBV6-1,few,TGTGCCAGCAGTACAGGGGTCGAGCAGCCCCAGCATTTT,CASSTGVEQPQHF
.,TRBJ2-1,TRBV6-1,.,TGTGCCAGCAGTGAAGTGGGGTCATACAATGAGCAGTTCTTC,CASSEVGSYNEQFF
TRBD2,TRBJ2-3,TRBV5-6,.,TGTGCCAGCAGCTTTGGCGGGGGGAGGGGAGATACGCAGTATTTT,CASSFGGGRGDTQYF
.,TRBJ1-6,TRBV5-1,.,TGCGCCAGCAGCCCCCAGGGCCCTAATAATTCACCCCTCCACTTT,CASSPQGPNNSPLHF
.,TRBJ2-3,TRBV24-1,.,TGTGCCACCAGTGATTTCTCAGGGTACGGAGATACGCAGTATTTT,CATSDFSGYGDTQYF
.,TRBJ1-2,TRBV21-1,.,TGTGCCAGCAGCACAAGGCCGTCGCACGACTATGGCTACACCTTC,CASSTRPSHDYGYTF
TRBD1,TRBJ1-4,TRBV9,many,TGTGCCAGCAGCGTAGTAGCAGGGACAGGGGAAGGAAAACTGTTTTTT,CASSVVAGTGEGKLFF
.,TRBJ2-3,TRBV20-1,few,TGCAGTGCTCTCGGGGCGACCCGGGACACAGATACGCAGTATTTT,CSALGATRDTDTQYF
TRBD1,TRBJ2-5,TRBV28,.,TGTGCCAGCAGCCACTCCGGACAGGGGGCAGGGACCCAGTACTTC,CASSHSGQGAGTQYF
TRBD1,TRBJ1-2,TRBV6-5,.,TGTGCCAGCAGTTACGAAGACAGGGAGGGCTACACCTTC,CASSYEDREGYTF
.,TRBJ2-3,TRBV6-5,.,TGTGCCAGCAGTTACTCTGGGCGATCAGATACGCAGTATTTT,CASSYSGRSDTQYF
.,TRBJ1-3,TRBV7-8,.,TGTGCCAGCACTTGGGGAGGAAACACCATATATTTT,CASTWGGNTIYF